The clone carrying this T cell receptor beta chain was found many times. Its antigen is unidentified. This sample stems from a study of T cell repertoires in cytomegalovirus infection. Study summary: Evidence of both CMV infection and a matching HLA type came from public TCR beta signatures.

Study findings and constraints: In two of eight donors, the top clonotype was HLA-C-restricted CMV-specific. Cumulated frequencies of public TCR beta families served to identify carriers of CMV plus the relevant HLA.

Via MiXCR, TCRdb re-called the reads, giving one row per CDR3 protein. The sample contains some 100,000 distinct CDR3 sequences, less than 25% of which appear only once. Trimming took 7 bases from V and 8 from J, leaving 20 bases between them. The CDR3 has 14 residues. The source material was CD8+ T cells from PBMCs. The J gene is TRBJ1-1, the V gene TRBV12-3 or TRBV12-4; no firm D call. The clonotype originates from a human donor in good health (CMV status not recorded). Some clones in this sample may be carry-over from other donors' samples. The CDR3, as DNA: TGTGCCAGCACAAAGGGAGGAGCGACGGGGGAAGCTTTCTTT. Its translation is CASTKGGATGEAFF.